The entry below gives a single TCR beta chain sequence along with its context. In the original workflow: Reference gene primer amplification in the assay estimated nucleated cell counts. The protocol was immunoSEQ multiplex PCR, while the TCRdb copy is restricted to in-frame clones and leaves out a portion. V, J and clone size reflect that table, while D and trimming were determined from the DNA. The sample lists fewer than 200,000 clones, about four fifths seen once, with around 2.7% in the top ten. The entry originates in a study of blood T cell repertoires in COVID-19. Background on the study: Collection of acute and convalescent COVID-19 samples took place in the United States, Italy and Spain. Sample material is recorded as cDNA or gDNA derived from T cells, B-cell-depleted T cells, or PBMCs.

CDR1 is SGDLS and CDR2 is YYNGEE in the germline V gene. The V gene lost 3 bases and the J gene lost 0 bases, with 7 bases spanning the gap. This CDR3 is built from 15 residues. The Seattle patients joined while their infection was active and were tracked longitudinally afterward. Source material: peripheral blood. The receptor's source is a woman older than 75 with COVID-19, enrolled during active disease. The chain carries TRBV9 and TRBJ2-6; no reliable D call. The CDR3 DNA sequence: TGTGCCAGCAGCGCTTGGGCCTCTGGGGCCAACGTCCTGACTTTC. Encoded protein: CASSAWASGANVLTF. Together with reference TRBV9 and TRBJ2-6, the CDR3 gives the full variable domain: DSGVTQTPKHLITATGQRVTLRCSPRSGDLSVYWYQQSLDQGLQFLIQYYNGEERAKGNILERFSAQQFPDLHSELNLSSLELGDSALYFCASSAWASGANVLTFGAGSRLTVL.